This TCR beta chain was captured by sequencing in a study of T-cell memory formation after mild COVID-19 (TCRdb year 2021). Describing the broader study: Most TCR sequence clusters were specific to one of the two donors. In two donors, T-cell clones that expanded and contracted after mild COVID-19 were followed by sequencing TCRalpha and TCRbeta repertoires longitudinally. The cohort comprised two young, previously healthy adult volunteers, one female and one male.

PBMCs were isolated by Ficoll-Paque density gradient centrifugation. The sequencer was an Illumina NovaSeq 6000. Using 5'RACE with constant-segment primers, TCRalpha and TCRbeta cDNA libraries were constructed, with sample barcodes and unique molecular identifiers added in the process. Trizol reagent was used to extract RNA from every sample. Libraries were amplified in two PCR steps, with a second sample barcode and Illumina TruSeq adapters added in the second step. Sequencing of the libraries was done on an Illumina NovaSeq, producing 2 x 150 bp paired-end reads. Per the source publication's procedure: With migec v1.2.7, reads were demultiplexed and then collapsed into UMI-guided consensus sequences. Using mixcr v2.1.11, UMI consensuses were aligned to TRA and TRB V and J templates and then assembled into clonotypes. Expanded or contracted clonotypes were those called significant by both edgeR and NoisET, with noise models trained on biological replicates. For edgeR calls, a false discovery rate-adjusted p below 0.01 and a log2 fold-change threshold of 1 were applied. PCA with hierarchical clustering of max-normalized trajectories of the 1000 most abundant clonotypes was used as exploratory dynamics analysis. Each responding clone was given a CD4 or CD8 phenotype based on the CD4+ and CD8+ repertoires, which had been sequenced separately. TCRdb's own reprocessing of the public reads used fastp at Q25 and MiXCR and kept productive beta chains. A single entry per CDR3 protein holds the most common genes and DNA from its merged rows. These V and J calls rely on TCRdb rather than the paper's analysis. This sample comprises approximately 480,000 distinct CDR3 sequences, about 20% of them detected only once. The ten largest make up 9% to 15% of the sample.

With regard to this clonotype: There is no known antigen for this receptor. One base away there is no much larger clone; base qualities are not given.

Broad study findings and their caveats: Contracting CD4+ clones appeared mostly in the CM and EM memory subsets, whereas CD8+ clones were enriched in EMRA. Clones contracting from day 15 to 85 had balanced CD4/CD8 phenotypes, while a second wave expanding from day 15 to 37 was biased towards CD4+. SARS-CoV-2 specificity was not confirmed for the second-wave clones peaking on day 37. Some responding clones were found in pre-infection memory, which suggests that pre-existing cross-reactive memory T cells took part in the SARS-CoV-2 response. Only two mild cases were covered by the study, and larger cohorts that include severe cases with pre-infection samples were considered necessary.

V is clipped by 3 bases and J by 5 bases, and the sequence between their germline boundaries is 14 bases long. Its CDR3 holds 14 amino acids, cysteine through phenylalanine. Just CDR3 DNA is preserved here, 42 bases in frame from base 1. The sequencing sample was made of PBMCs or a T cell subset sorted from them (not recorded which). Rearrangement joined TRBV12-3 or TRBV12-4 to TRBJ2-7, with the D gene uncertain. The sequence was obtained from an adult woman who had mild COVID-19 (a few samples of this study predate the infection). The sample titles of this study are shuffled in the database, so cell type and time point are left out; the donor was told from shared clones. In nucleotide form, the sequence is TGTGCCAGCAGTTTTAGTTATGCGGCGGACGAGCAGTACTTC. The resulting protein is CASSFSYAADEQYF.